This T cell receptor beta chain comes out of a study of shared clonotypes between healthy human individuals. CDR3 size: 16 residues. The V gene's germline CDR1 is SGHTA and CDR2 FQGNSA. The J segment lost 9 bases and the V segment lost 4 bases, leaving 12 bases of the junction unmatched. The authors' processing: With immunoSEQ giving junction-only sequences and no quality scores, filtering differed. Using immunoSEQ multiplex PCR, the repertoire was profiled, and TCRdb retains in-frame clones only, with some absent. The DNA gave D and trimming, while V, J and clone size come from that table. The repertoire holds approximately 2,000,000 clones, with 85% to 95% as singletons.

The chain recombines TRBV7-2 with TRBJ2-7, with 13 positions matching TRBD2. The clonotype was recovered from a man aged 18 to 35 in good health. Some clones in this sample may be carry-over from other donors' samples. Sequences were obtained from naive CD4+ T cells from PBMCs. As to subset: CD45RA+ positively selected. The CDR3 sequence is CASSSQGLAGIMWQYF. The CDR3 bases are TGTGCCAGCAGCTCCCAGGGACTAGCGGGGATTATGTGGCAGTACTTC.